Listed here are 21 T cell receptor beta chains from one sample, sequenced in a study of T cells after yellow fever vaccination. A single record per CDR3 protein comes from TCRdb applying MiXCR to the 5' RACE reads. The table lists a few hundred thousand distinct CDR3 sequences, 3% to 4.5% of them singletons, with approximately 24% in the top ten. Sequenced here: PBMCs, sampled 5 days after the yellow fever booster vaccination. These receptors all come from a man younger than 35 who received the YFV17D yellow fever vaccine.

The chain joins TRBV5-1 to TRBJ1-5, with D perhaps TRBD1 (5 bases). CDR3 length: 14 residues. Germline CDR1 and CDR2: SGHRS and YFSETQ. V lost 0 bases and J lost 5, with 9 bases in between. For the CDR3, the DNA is TGCGCCAGCAGCTTGGGCGTGGGGGATCAGCCCCAGCATTTT. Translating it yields CASSLGVGDQPQHF.

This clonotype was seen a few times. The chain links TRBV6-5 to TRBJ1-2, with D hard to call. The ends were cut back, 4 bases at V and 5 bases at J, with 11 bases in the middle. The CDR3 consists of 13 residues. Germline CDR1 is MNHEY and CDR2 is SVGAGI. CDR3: CASSSSDVYGYTF. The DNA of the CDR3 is TGTGCCAGCAGTTCCTCGGACGTTTATGGCTACACCTTC.

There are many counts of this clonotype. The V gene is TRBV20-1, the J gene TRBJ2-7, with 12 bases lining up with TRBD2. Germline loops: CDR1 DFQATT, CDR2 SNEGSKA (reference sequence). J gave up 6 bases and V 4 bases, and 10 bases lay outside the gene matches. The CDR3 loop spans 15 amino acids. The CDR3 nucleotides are TGCAGTGCTACTAGGACTAGCGGGGCCCAAAGCGAGCAGTACTTC. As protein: CSATRTSGAQSEQYF.

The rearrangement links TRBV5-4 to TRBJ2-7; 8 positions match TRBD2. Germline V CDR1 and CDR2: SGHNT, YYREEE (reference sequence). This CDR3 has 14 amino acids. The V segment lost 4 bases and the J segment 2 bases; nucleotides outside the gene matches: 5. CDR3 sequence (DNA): TGTGCCAGCAGCGACACTAGCGGCGCCTACGAGCAGTACTTC. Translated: CASSDTSGAYEQYF.

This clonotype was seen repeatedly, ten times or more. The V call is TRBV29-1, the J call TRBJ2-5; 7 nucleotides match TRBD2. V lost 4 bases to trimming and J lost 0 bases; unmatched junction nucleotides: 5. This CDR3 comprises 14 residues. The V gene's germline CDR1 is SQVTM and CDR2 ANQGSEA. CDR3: CSVVFRGDQETQYF. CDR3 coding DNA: TGCAGCGTTGTATTCCGGGGGGACCAAGAGACCCAGTACTTC.

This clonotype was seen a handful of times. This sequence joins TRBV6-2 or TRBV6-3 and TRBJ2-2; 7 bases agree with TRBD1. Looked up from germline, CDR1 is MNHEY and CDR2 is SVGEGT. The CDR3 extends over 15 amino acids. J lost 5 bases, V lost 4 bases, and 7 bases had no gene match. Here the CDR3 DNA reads TGTGCCAGCAGTTCCGGACAGGTCCAGACCGGGGAGCTGTTTTTT. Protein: CASSSGQVQTGELFF.

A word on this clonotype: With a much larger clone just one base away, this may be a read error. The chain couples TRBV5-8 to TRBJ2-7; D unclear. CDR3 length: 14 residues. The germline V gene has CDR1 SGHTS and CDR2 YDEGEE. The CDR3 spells CASSLGGVSYEQHF. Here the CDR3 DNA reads TGTGCCAGCAGCTTGGGGGGTGTTTCCTACGAGCAGCACTTC.

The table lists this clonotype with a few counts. The CDR3 region has the DNA TGTGCCATCAGTGAGTCGACAGGGGATGGCTACACCTTC. Its protein is CAISESTGDGYTF. The genes are TRBV10-3 and TRBJ1-2; 8 bases align to TRBD1. Germline V gene data show CDR1 as ENHRY and CDR2 as SYGVKD. The CDR3 runs to 13 residues. V gave up 0 bases and J gave up 6 bases; unmatched junction bases: 0.

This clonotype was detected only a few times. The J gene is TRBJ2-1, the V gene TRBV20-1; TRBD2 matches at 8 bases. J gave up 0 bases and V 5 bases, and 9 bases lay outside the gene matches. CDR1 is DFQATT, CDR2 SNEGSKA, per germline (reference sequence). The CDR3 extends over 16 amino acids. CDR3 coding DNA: TGCAGTGCTCGGTTTACAGCGGGGGCCTCCTACAATGAGCAGTTCTTC. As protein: CSARFTAGASYNEQFF.

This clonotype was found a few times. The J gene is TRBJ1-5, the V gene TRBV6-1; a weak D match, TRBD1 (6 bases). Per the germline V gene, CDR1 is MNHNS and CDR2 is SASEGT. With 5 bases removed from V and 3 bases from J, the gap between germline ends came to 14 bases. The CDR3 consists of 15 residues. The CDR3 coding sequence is TGTGCCAGCAGTCCTAGACAGGCCGCCAATCAGCCCCAGCATTTT. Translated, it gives CASSPRQAANQPQHF.

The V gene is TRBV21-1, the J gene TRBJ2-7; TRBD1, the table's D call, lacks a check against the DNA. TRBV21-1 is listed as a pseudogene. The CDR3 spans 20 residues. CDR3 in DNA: TGTGCCAGCAGCAAAGATCGGGGCGGACTGACCTCTCGTAACTCCTACGAGCAGTACGTC. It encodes CASSKDRGGLTSRNSYEQYV.

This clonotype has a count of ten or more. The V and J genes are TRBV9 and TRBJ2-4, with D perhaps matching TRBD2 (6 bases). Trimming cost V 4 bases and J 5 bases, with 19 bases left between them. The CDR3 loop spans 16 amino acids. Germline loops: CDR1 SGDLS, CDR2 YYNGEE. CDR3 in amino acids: CASSPGGARGENIQYF. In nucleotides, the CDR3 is TGTGCCAGCAGCCCAGGAGGAGCCCGCGGGGAAAACATTCAGTACTTC.

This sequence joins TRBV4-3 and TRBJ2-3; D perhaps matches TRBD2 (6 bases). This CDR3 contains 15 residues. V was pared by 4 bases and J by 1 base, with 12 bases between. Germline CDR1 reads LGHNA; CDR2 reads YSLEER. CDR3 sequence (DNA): TGCGCCAGCAGCCCCTCGGTAGCGGGCACAGATACGCAGTATTTT. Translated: CASSPSVAGTDTQYF.

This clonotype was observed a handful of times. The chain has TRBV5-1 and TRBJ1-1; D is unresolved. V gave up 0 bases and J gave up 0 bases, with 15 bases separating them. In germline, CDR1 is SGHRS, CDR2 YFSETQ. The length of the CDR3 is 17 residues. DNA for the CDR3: TGCGCCAGCAGCTTGGCCTCCGCAGGAACTTTGAACACTGAAGCTTTCTTT. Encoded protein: CASSLASAGTLNTEAFF.

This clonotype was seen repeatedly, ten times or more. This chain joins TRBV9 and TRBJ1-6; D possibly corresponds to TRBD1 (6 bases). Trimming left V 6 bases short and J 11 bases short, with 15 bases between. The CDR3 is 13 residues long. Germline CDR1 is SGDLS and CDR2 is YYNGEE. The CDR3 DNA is TGTGCCAGCACTATTACAGGGTCTACACCCCTCCACTTT. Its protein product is CASTITGSTPLHF. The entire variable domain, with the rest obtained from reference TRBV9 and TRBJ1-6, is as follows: DSGVTQTPKHLITATGQRVTLRCSPRSGDLSVYWYQQSLDQGLQFLIQYYNGEERAKGNILERFSAQQFPDLHSELNLSSLELGDSALYFCASTITGSTPLHFGNGTRLTVT.

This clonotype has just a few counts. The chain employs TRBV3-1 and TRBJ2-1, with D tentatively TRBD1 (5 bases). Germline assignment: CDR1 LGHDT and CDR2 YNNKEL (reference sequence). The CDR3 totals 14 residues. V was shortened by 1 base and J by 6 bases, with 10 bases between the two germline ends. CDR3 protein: CASSQGQIGNEQFF. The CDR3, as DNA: TGTGCCAGCAGCCAAGGACAGATCGGCAATGAGCAGTTCTTC.

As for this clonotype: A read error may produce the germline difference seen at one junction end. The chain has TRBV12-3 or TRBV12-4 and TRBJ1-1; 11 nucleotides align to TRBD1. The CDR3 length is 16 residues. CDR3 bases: TGTGCCAGCAGTAGACGGACAGGGGGCGCGAACAGTGAAGCTTTCTTT. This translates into CASSRRTGGANSEAFF.

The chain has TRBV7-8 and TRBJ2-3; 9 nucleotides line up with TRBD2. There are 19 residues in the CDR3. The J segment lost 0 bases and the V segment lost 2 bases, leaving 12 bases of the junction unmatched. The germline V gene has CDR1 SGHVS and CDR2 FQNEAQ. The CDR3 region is CASSLTRRGGAVSTDTQYF. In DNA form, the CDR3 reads TGTGCCAGCAGCTTAACGAGACGCGGGGGGGCAGTTAGCACAGATACGCAGTATTTT.

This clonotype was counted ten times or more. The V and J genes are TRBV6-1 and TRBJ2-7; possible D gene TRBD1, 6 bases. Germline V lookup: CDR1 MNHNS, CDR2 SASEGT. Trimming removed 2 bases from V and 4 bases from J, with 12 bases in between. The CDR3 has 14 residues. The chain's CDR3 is CASSEFRGTYEQYV. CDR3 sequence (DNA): TGTGCCAGCAGTGAATTCAGGGGTACGTACGAGCAGTACGTC.

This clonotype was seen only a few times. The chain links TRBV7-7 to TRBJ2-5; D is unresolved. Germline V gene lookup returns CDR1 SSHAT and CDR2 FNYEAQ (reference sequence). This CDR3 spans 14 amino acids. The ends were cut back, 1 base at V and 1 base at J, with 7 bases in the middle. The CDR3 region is CASSLDRTQETQYF. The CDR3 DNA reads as TGTGCCAGCAGCTTAGATAGGACCCAAGAGACCCAGTACTTC.

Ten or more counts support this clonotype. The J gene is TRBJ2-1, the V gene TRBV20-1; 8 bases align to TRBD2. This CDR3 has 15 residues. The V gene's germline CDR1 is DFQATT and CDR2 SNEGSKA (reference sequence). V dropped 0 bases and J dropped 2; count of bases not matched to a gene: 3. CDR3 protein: CSARDGAGAYNEQFF. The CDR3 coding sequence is TGCAGTGCTAGAGATGGAGCGGGGGCCTACAATGAGCAGTTCTTC.